One TCR beta chain is described in this entry. What it recognizes is unknown. Other DNA sequences from this sample encode an identical CDR3 as well. The naive CD8 fraction comprised CD45RO-negative cells positively selected for CCR7 and excluded terminally differentiated effector memory CD45RA+ cells. The data are from a study of shared clonotypes between healthy human individuals. This CDR3 has 11 amino acids. Looked up from germline, CDR1 is SGDLS and CDR2 is YYNGEE. V was clipped by 3 bases and J by 4 bases, with 2 bases between them. Here immunoSEQ multiplex PCR was the method, and the copy in TCRdb shows in-frame clones only, minus some. The table shows some 2,000,000 clones, with about 95% occurring only once. Overall study findings and caveats: Tissue TCR repertoires likely differ from these blood-only repertoires. With several donors compared, around 4.7% of naive CD4 clonotypes were shared.

The V gene is TRBV9, the J gene TRBJ2-1; D is undetermined. This TCR was sampled from a man younger than 35 in good health. Material for sequencing was naive CD8+ T cells sorted from blood. The CDR3 sequence is CASSGYNEQFF. Here the CDR3 DNA reads TGTGCCAGCAGCGGTTACAATGAGCAGTTCTTC.